A single sample gave rise to the 19 T cell receptor beta chains below, sequenced in a study of blood T cell repertoires in COVID-19. Assay: immunoSEQ multiplex PCR; the TCRdb copy retains only in-frame clones and omits some. The data contain nearly 70,000 clones, around 88% of them seen just once; the ten biggest clones take up over 6%. Sample: peripheral blood. The origin of the receptors is a woman aged 70-85 years with acute or convalescent COVID-19.

The chain recombines TRBV7-9 with TRBJ2-2; 9 nucleotides line up with TRBD1. The CDR3 has 17 residues. In germline, CDR1 is SEHNR, CDR2 FQNEAQ (reference sequence). The junction had 10 bases not matched to a gene; V was cut back by 2 bases and J by 6 bases. The DNA for the CDR3 is TGTGCCAGCAGCTTACCGCCGGGACAGGGTTTCCCCGGGGAGCTGTTTTTT. Translation: CASSLPPGQGFPGELFF.

This rearrangement joins TRBV10-2 to TRBJ2-2, with 12 bases aligning to TRBD2. The CDR3 loop spans 16 amino acids. V shed 6 bases and J 1 base; nucleotides not matched to a gene: 3. The germline CDR1 and CDR2 sequences are WSHSY and SAAADI. CDR3 bases: TGCGCCAGCAGGAGGACTAGCGGGGTGAACACCGGGGAGCTGTTTTTT. It translates to CASRRTSGVNTGELFF.

This chain connects TRBV4-2 to TRBJ1-2, with D maybe TRBD1 (5 bases). The germline V gene has CDR1 LGHNA and CDR2 YNFKEQ. Trimming shortened V by 0 bases and J by 4 bases, and 9 bases separated the two germline ends. The CDR3 is 14 amino acids. The CDR3 spells CASSQEKGVYGYTF. In DNA form, the CDR3 reads TGTGCCAGCAGCCAAGAAAAAGGGGTCTATGGCTACACCTTC.

The CDR3 reads CAISESNQGDGYTF. The DNA of the CDR3 is TGTGCCATCAGTGAGTCGAACCAGGGGGATGGCTACACCTTC. The chain has TRBV10-3 and TRBJ1-2, with 7 bases lining up with TRBD1. Germline-derived CDR1 and CDR2 are ENHRY and SYGVKD. CDR3 length: 14 amino acids. Trimming cost V 0 bases and J 6 bases; bases outside gene matches: 4.

The chain combines TRBV19 with TRBJ2-2; 11 nucleotides agree with TRBD1. Germline V gene sequence: CDR1 LNHDA, CDR2 SQIVND (reference sequence). The length of the CDR3 is 14 residues. The V and J ends lost 10 bases and 4 bases, in that order; junction bases with no gene match: 5. CDR3 sequence: CAISGTGGTGELFF. The CDR3 DNA reads TGTGCCATTTCCGGGACAGGGGGCACCGGGGAGCTGTTTTTT.

This chain connects TRBV5-6 to TRBJ2-7, with TRBD2 matching 12 bases. Germline CDR1 reads SGHDT; CDR2 reads YYEEEE. Germline trimming cut 4 bases from V and 5 bases from J; bases unmatched to any gene: 7. This CDR3 is 15 amino acids long. Here the CDR3 DNA reads TGTGCCAGCAGCCTCCTGACTAGCGGGAGCAACGAGCAGTACTTC. This translates into CASSLLTSGSNEQYF.

This sequence joins TRBV7-8 and TRBJ2-3; no clear D. Germline V CDR1 and CDR2: SGHVS, FQNEAQ. The CDR3 is made up of 16 amino acids. V lost 4 bases and J lost 0, with 14 bases in between. This CDR3 is CASSSRASLSTDTQYF. CDR3 DNA: TGTGCCAGCAGCTCCCGTGCGAGCCTAAGCACAGATACGCAGTATTTT.

The chain couples TRBV15 to TRBJ2-7, with a weak D call TRBD2 (6 bases). With 1 base removed from V and 6 bases from J, the gap between germline ends came to 25 bases. Germline V CDR1 and CDR2: LNHNV, YYDKDF (reference sequence). CDR3 length: 18 residues. CDR3 region: CATSRGLTSRGSPGEQYF. Written as DNA, the CDR3 is TGTGCCACCAGCAGAGGGCTTACTAGTCGGGGGAGTCCGGGCGAGCAGTACTTC.

The gene calls are TRBV28 and TRBJ2-1; 11 bases map to TRBD1. This CDR3 spans 17 amino acids. Losses at the gene ends were 6 bases for V and 1 base for J; bases not matched to a gene: 8. Germline assignment: CDR1 MDHEN and CDR2 SYDVKM. The CDR3 reads CASRSRGTGGSYNEQFF. The CDR3, as DNA: TGTGCCAGCAGGTCCCGGGGGACAGGGGGTTCCTACAATGAGCAGTTCTTC.

V is TRBV28 and J is TRBJ1-2; possible D gene TRBD1, 6 bases. The CDR3 is 15 amino acids. V lost 3 bases, J lost 5 bases, and 16 bases lay in between. Germline-derived CDR1 and CDR2 are MDHEN and SYDVKM. In DNA form, the CDR3 reads TGTGCCAGCAGTTTCGGGGGGGCGCAGACTTATGGCTACACCTTC. Its protein product is CASSFGGAQTYGYTF.

The chain employs TRBV7-6 and TRBJ1-1, with a tentative D call TRBD1 (5 bases). This CDR3 has 18 residues. Trimming took off 5 bases at V and 0 bases at J, with 22 bases between the two ends. Germline V gene lookup returns CDR1 SGHVS and CDR2 FNYEAQ. CDR3 coding DNA: TGTGCCAGCAGCCCGGGCATAGACAGCATCGCTATGAACACTGAAGCTTTCTTT. Its protein product is CASSPGIDSIAMNTEAFF. The entire variable domain, with the rest obtained from reference TRBV7-6 and TRBJ1-1, is as follows: GAGVSQSPRYKVTKRGQDVALRCDPISGHVSLYWYRQALGQGPEFLTYFNYEAQQDKSGLPNDRFSAERPEGSISTLTIQRTEQRDSAMYRCASSPGIDSIAMNTEAFFGQGTRLTVV.

This sequence joins TRBV28 and TRBJ1-2; 7 bases fit TRBD1. Trimming at V came to 4 bases and at J to 4 bases, leaving 12 bases not matched to a gene. The germline V gene has CDR1 MDHEN and CDR2 SYDVKM. The CDR3 is 16 amino acids. The CDR3, as DNA: TGTGCCAGCAGTTCCCCCTCGGCAGGGGGGTCCTATGGCTACACCTTC. This gives the protein CASSSPSAGGSYGYTF.

This clone was picked up one time. V is TRBV6-5 and J is TRBJ2-7, with D perhaps TRBD1 (5 bases). The CDR3 length is 13 residues. CDR1 and CDR2 from the germline V gene are MNHEY and SVGAGI. Trimming removed 10 bases at V and 2 bases at J, with 15 bases between. The CDR3 nucleotides are TGTGCCATCCTTGGGCAGGGTCCCTACGAGCAGTACTTC. Translation: CAILGQGPYEQYF.

This clone was counted only a few times. The chain is built from TRBV20-1 and TRBJ1-2, with a tentative D call TRBD1 (5 bases). V lost 5 bases and J lost 7, with 11 bases in between. Germline V gene sequence: CDR1 DFQATT, CDR2 SNEGSKA (reference sequence). This CDR3 contains 11 residues. The CDR3 coding sequence is TGCAGTGCTGCCCCCGGGGGTGGCTACACCTTC. Amino acids: CSAAPGGGYTF.

The chain couples TRBV11-3 to TRBJ1-1, with TRBD1 as a possible D gene (6 bases). The CDR3 consists of 13 residues. The V end was cut by 5 bases, the J end by 3 bases, with 10 bases between. Per germline, CDR1 SGHNT and CDR2 YENEEA. CDR3 nucleotide sequence: TGTGCCAGCAGCCCGCGACAGGACACTGAAGCTTTCTTT. Translation gives CASSPRQDTEAFF.

V is TRBV7-8 and J is TRBJ1-2; D is perhaps TRBD1 (6 bases). The germline CDR1 and CDR2 sequences are SGHVS and FQNEAQ. V shed 6 bases and J shed 5 bases, with 19 bases lying between them. This CDR3 is 15 amino acids long. CDR3 loop: CASSRGGVQGYGYTF. The CDR3 DNA sequence: TGTGCCAGCAGTAGAGGTGGGGTACAGGGTTATGGCTACACCTTC.

The V and J genes are TRBV5-1 and TRBJ1-3; possibly TRBD1 for D (5 bases). This CDR3 is 15 amino acids long. V lost 6 bases and J lost 0, with 13 bases in between. Looked up from germline, CDR1 is SGHRS and CDR2 is YFSETQ. Here the CDR3 reads CASMRDPSSGNTIYF. CDR3 in DNA: TGCGCCAGCATGCGGGACCCCAGCTCTGGAAACACCATATATTTT.

This chain joins TRBV7-6 and TRBJ2-2; D not resolved. The germline CDR1 and CDR2 sequences are SGHVS and FNYEAQ. The ends were cut back, 5 bases at V and 6 bases at J, with 7 bases in the middle. The CDR3 sequence is 12 residues long. The CDR3 sequence is CASSPRAGELFF. The CDR3 nucleotides are TGTGCCAGCAGCCCCCGGGCCGGGGAGCTGTTTTTT.

In its sample, this clone was seen once. The chain couples TRBV11-2 to TRBJ1-2; D ambiguous. Trimming took 8 bases from V and 7 from J, leaving 11 bases between them. The V gene's germline CDR1 is SGHAT and CDR2 FQNNGV. The CDR3 has 11 residues. The CDR3 DNA reads as TGTGCCAGCCGCATCACGGGTGGCTACACCTTC. Protein product: CASRITGGYTF.